These 4 T cell receptor beta chains originate from one sample sequenced in a study of T-cell reconstitution after alpha-beta-depleted transplantation in children (dated by TCRdb to the mid-2010s). Read against the paper, the sample's treatment or condition label means: allogeneic hematopoietic cell transplantation with graft depleted of TCRalphabeta T cells and CD19 B cells. The library relied on PCR. Sequencing was carried out with an Illumina HiSeq 2500. TCR library preparation used molecular barcoding, with unique molecular identifiers applied to normalize quantification of the TCRbeta repertoire. TCRdb passed the public sequencing reads through fastp at Q25 and MiXCR, retaining productive beta sequences. Rows are unified per CDR3 protein, each entry keeping the most common DNA and genes. The sample records almost 500,000 distinct CDR3 sequences, about 10% of which are singletons. The top ten clonotypes cover 2% to 2.5% of the sample.

The sequencing used PBMCs, collected before TCRalphabeta/CD19-depleted stem cell transplant. These receptors came from a child aged 2-15 years with inherited bone marrow failure, due to receive a stem cell transplant.

This clonotype came up many times. This chain uses TRBV4-1 with TRBJ2-1, with a tentative D call TRBD1 (5 bases). With 2 bases removed from V and 0 bases from J, the gap between germline ends came to 14 bases. CDR3 size: 17 residues. The germline gives CDR1 MGHRA, CDR2 YSYEKL. The CDR3 DNA follows: TGCGCCAGCAGCCAATTCCAGAGACAGCCCTCCTACAATGAGCAGTTCTTC. Amino acid sequence: CASSQFQRQPSYNEQFF.

This clonotype was found many times. The genes are TRBV20-1 and TRBJ1-1; TRBD1 agrees at 10 bases. The CDR3 totals 14 residues. CDR1 and CDR2 from the germline V gene are DFQATT and SNEGSKA (reference sequence). With 2 bases clipped from V and 3 bases from J, the junction kept 3 bases outside the gene matches. CDR3 DNA sequence: TGCAGTGCTAGAACGGGGACAGGGGACACTGAAGCTTTCTTT. Amino acids: CSARTGTGDTEAFF.

This clonotype showed up many times. The CDR3 DNA reads as TGTGCCAGCAGCTTGGGACACCCATCCGTCGAGCAGTACTTC. It encodes CASSLGHPSVEQYF. The gene calls are TRBV7-2 and TRBJ2-7; perhaps TRBD1 as D (6 bases). V lost 3 bases, J lost 6 bases, and 15 bases lay in between. Germline values: CDR1 SGHTA, CDR2 FQGNSA. The CDR3 loop spans 14 amino acids.

This clonotype has at least ten counts. This chain connects TRBV20-1 to TRBJ2-1; D unresolved. Germline lookup yields CDR1 DFQATT and CDR2 SNEGSKA (reference sequence). Trimming stripped 3 bases from V and 5 bases from J, with 11 bases between. The CDR3 is made up of 13 amino acids. CDR3 bases: TGCAGTGCTAGTGACTGGTTGGACAATGAGCAGTTCTTC. Its translation is CSASDWLDNEQFF.